This T cell receptor (beta chain) was obtained from a study of cytomegalovirus exposure and HLA in healthy donors (dated 2017 in TCRdb). At the level of the whole study: An earlier analysis of around 600 of the donors reported 250 to 350 Gb of sequence data and about 100 million unique TCR beta sequences from about 179 million T cells. An early release that covered more than 550 HLA-typed donors contained about 300 gigabases of sequencing data and 70 million to 100 million unique TCR sequences. Of the roughly 410 genotyped donors, 81% were placed in the genetic ancestry cluster associated with self-reported Caucasian donors. The study was designed to test whether signatures of past pathogen exposure could be identified by cataloging public T cell receptors. Using immunosequencing, the study profiled T cell repertoires from around 670 subjects and related those repertoires to cytomegalovirus serostatus. Besides the first cohort of hundreds of subjects, a separate validation cohort made up of 120 or so different subjects was used. To predict cytomegalovirus infection status, the study brought together high-throughput TCR immunosequencing, statistical association of individual TCRs with disease status, and machine learning. To study patterns of TCR occurrence, a later analysis re-analyzed previously published TCR beta repertoires from around 670 donors and added high-resolution HLA genotyping. Rather than using new phenotypic data, the later analysis identified candidate immune exposures from TCR beta sequences and from how often those sequences occurred across donors. An earlier analysis of 587 of the donors applied high-throughput TCR beta sequencing to assess whether each TCR beta V gene segment acted as functional or pseudogenic. Donor age, sex, ethnicity and CMV serostatus were compiled together with the repertoire data. Genome-wide SNP genotypes for about 65% of the 666 donors were used in a later genetic analysis, which treated that subset as a discovery cohort. All discovery cohort repertoires had been generated using a single sequencing platform. Class I and class II HLA loci were covered by the typing at four-digit resolution. The number of typed donors differed by locus: roughly 629-640 for A, B, C, DRB1 and DQB1; 500 to 550 for DQA1; about 600 for DPA1; and 450 to 480 for DPB1. Several DR-DQ haplotypes were handled as single units for association and clustering, since linkage in the cohort was strong. Among about 360 genotyped donors of the cohort, an average of approximately 240,000 unique TCR beta nucleotide sequences were sequenced per donor, 15% to 20% of them non-productive.

V gives up 4 bases and J gives up 0 bases, and the segment between their germline ends measures 7 bases. The CDR3 spans 14 residues, from the cysteine through the phenylalanine. Only the CDR3 DNA stays, 42 bases, in frame from base 1. As encoded in the germline V gene, CDR1 is MNHEY while CDR2 is SVGAGI. Comments on this clone: Its target antigen remains unknown. Per-base qualities were not stored, and no clone one base away is much larger.

Study-wide findings and limitations: The only immune exposure information available for the cohort was CMV serostatus. An earlier analysis of some 590 of the donors showed that most TCR beta V segments appeared in productive rearrangements either about 87% or about 30% of the time, which broadly matched IMGT annotations. This cohort had only TCR beta chains sequenced, and the lack of alpha or paired-chain data limited which features could be detected. The classifier was reported to diagnose cytomegalovirus status with high specificity and sensitivity in both the original cohort and the validation cohort. A group of highly shared sequence variants was considered likely to be a technical artifact of the sequencing pipeline. Compared with equally common non-associated chains, HLA-associated TCR beta chains in a later analysis were more clonally expanded and had lower generation probabilities. V-gene and J-gene trimming of TCR beta chains was associated with a missense DCLRE1C variant in a later genetic analysis, and the association was replicated in an independent cohort. When HLA alleles, especially DR and DQ, strongly co-occurred, attributing TCR associations to individual alleles was difficult. Because counts were too low, seventeen rarely observed V segments, including chromosome 9 orphons, were excluded from the earlier analysis of 587 of the donors. Specific HLA alleles were associated with 15,000 to 20,000 TCR beta sequences at a false discovery rate of 0.05 in a later analysis. Linkage disequilibrium might explain the correlated functional status among segregating V segments, but an unknown experimental factor could not be excluded. A further reported finding was that TCR beta sequences accurately predicted the HLA-A and HLA-B alleles for most subjects in the first cohort. Most TCR sequences were seen in very few donors, while some public TCRs were found in many individuals. A total of roughly 160 TCR beta chains were listed by the study as associated with cytomegalovirus. According to the authors, the approach could potentially be generalized to other disease states and immunological phenotypes. Several of the top co-occurrence clusters appeared to be linked to parvovirus B19, influenza, CMV and Epstein-Barr virus, according to a later analysis. HLA typing was unavailable for some donors at each locus, so association tests used only the typed subset. Some IMGT-functional V segments, including TRBV6-2 and TRBV6-3, could not be distinguished by the 87-base-pair reads and were therefore excluded. The presence/absence analyses assumed that sequencing depth was roughly uniform across donors, and that assumption may not be true. In a later genetic analysis, fewer N-insertions in productive TCRs were reported among donors in an Asian-associated ancestry cluster than the roughly 710-donor mean. A few of the identified cytomegalovirus-associated TCR beta chains were confirmed in vitro to be specific for cytomegalovirus antigens. Most CMV-associated TCR beta chains appeared to be HLA-restricted in a later analysis, and the HLA associations seemed to be driven largely by CMV exposure. According to a later analysis, TCR association rates differed among HLA loci, with DRB1 alleles showing the most associated TCRs and HLA-C alleles showing the fewest.

Library preparation used the immunoSEQ multiplex PCR assay. The multiplex PCR relied on a mix of 60 forward primers for TCR Vbeta segments and 13 reverse primers for TCR Jbeta segments. The CDR3 region of rearranged TCR beta genes was amplified from genomic DNA with a multiplex PCR assay. The Illumina HiSeq System was used to sequence the amplified TCR beta libraries as 87-base-pair reads. In the original analysis: A later analysis tallied 70 million to 100 million unique TCR beta chains across the 640 or so repertoires, and approximately 11 million of those chains were shared by two or more donors. A nearest-neighbor algorithm error-corrected the raw reads and collapsed the reads into unique sequences, merging closely related sequences to remove PCR and sequencing errors. V, D and J gene segments were assigned by aligning CDR3 sequences to IMGT reference sequences. For a sequence to be retained, a match of at least six nucleotides was required to both a V gene segment and a J gene segment. A rearrangement was called productive if the CDR3 had no stop codons and remained in frame with V and J, and every other rearrangement was called non-productive. Following IMGT convention, CDR3 was defined as the stretch from the second conserved V-encoded cysteine to the conserved J-encoded phenylalanine. Sequences without an unambiguous match to a single V gene segment were excluded from the earlier analysis of 450 to 750 of the donors. An earlier analysis of almost 600 of the donors classified V segments as functional when productive rearrangements were above 56.7% and as segregating when the standard deviation between donors was above 5%. A statistical classification framework was developed to diagnose cytomegalovirus status using the catalog of TCR beta chain sequences. A later analysis assigned V and J genes by comparing TCR nucleotide sequences with IMGT/GENE-DB human TR gene sequences. Using the TCRdist pipeline, a later analysis assigned CDR3 sequences along with most-parsimonious VDJ recombination scenarios. In a later analysis, each TCR beta chain was defined by its CDR3 amino acid sequence together with its V-gene family, and reads lacking a unique V-gene family were excluded. As a way to deal with suspected cross-contamination and a sequencing artifact, a later analysis dropped approximately 570 nucleotide sequences that were highly shared and had low generation probability. For each public chain, a later analysis derived a clonal expansion index from normalized ranks of inferred template counts within each repertoire. In a later analysis, generation probabilities were computed with a VDJ recombination model fitted to out-of-frame rearrangements, and the resulting probabilities were checked against IGoR. A later analysis scored TCR-TCR, TCR-HLA and TCR-CMV co-occurrence with hypergeometric tests, applying a repertoire-size bias correction to TCR pairs. To estimate false discovery rates, a later analysis permuted the HLA or CMV assignments 20 times. In a later analysis, co-occurring TCRs were grouped using DBSCAN, with TCRdist sequence similarity added in when clustering inside HLA-allele-positive subsets. For co-occurrence clustering, repertoires with fewer than 30,000 or more than 120,000 public chains were excluded, along with 4 to 6 repertoires with anomalous nucleotide sharing. The clones in this table, taken by TCRdb from immuneACCESS, are in-frame only. Not every clone is retained; where verified, under half of the shortfall comes from an unresolved V gene, and the cause of the rest is unknown. V, J and clone size were drawn from that table, and D and trimming were deduced from the DNA. The sample has roughly 100,000 clones on record, 60% to 85% of them singletons. The top ten clonotypes cover less than 5% of the sample.

In total, over 600 healthy bone marrow donors made up the cohort. At the time of sampling, every cohort member was nominally healthy, though immune exposures that went unrecorded were likely present. The donor tested CMV seronegative and was one of the 352 seronegative cohort members. A peripheral blood sample was provided by each donor, and peripheral blood mononuclear cells were used for TCR beta sequencing. Genomic DNA was extracted from the blood cell samples with the Qiagen DNeasy Blood Extraction Kit. Material for sequencing was PBMCs. The receptor was derived from a woman between 40 and 50 years old in good health and CMV-seronegative. The V and J segments used are TRBV6-5 and TRBJ1-3; TRBD1 is a possible D gene, resting on 6 matching bases. The CDR3 region reads CASSWTDSGNTIYF. The nucleotide sequence is TGTGCCAGCAGTTGGACAGACTCTGGAAACACCATATATTTT.